This T cell receptor (beta chain) derives from a study of beta chain features in type 1 diabetes. The CDR3 totals 15 residues. With V trimmed by 3 bases and J by 3 bases, 8 bases remained unmatched. Germline V gene sequence: CDR1 GTSNPN, CDR2 SVGIG (reference sequence). Expressed TCRB transcripts were sequenced after all isolated RNA was converted to cDNA. Approximately 3.9 million reads per sample were averaged for naive, central memory and regulatory samples. Measured with immunoSEQ multiplex PCR; TCRdb has only the in-frame clones, and not every one. The table lists under 450,000 clones, more than 12% of them singletons, with approximately 0.02% in the top ten.

The sample consisted of naive CD4+ T cells from blood. This TCR was sampled from a woman aged 18-29 years in good health. V and J are TRBV30 and TRBJ2-3; 8 bases match TRBD2. The CDR3 loop is CAWSSRASGTDTQYF. The CDR3 coding sequence is TGTGCCTGGAGCTCGAGGGCTAGCGGGACAGATACGCAGTATTTT.